This T cell receptor beta chain stems from a study of breast tumors, draining lymph nodes, adjacent tissues. MiXCR was run by TCRdb on the multiplex PCR reads, yielding one entry per CDR3 protein. This sample carries some 47,000 distinct CDR3 sequences, roughly 39% of them seen once, and the ten largest clones take about 10%. As for this clonotype: What it binds is not known.

The germline gives CDR1 SGHVS, CDR2 FNYEAQ. The CDR3 sequence is 18 residues long. Losses at the gene ends were 3 bases for V and 8 bases for J; bases not matched to a gene: 10. Study-level results: Tumor repertoires ranked between lymph nodes and nontumor tissue in diversity, with V and J gene preferences. Most tumor T cells seemingly derive from lymph node, then expand in tumor.

The chain employs TRBV7-6 and TRBJ2-1, with 16 bases aligning to TRBD2. The sequenced sample was breast tumor tissue. The source of this sequence is a female donor with breast cancer. Some clones in this sample may be carry-over from other donors' samples. CDR3: CASSFRTGTSGRVDEQFF. Written as DNA, the CDR3 is TGTGCCAGCAGCTTCCGAACCGGGACTAGCGGGAGGGTTGATGAGCAGTTCTTC.